The 14 T cell receptor beta chains presented below share a single source sample, sequenced in a study of blood T cell repertoires in COVID-19. TCRdb's copy holds only in-frame clones and misses some; the assay was immunoSEQ multiplex PCR. The sample records about 26,000 clones, about 85% being singletons. Material for sequencing was peripheral blood. The receptor source for this set is a man between 45 and 60 years old with active or convalescent COVID-19.

The rearrangement joins TRBV29-1 to TRBJ1-2; 7 bases agree with TRBD1. V lost 5 bases and J lost 4; bases outside the gene matches: 10. In germline, CDR1 is SQVTM, CDR2 ANQGSEA. The CDR3 length is 14 residues. The CDR3 DNA reads as TGCAGCGTTCGAGAGGGGGCCTTAGCCTATGGCTACACCTTC. Translated, it gives CSVREGALAYGYTF.

This chain joins TRBV6-1 and TRBJ2-3; 8 nucleotides match TRBD1. Germline loops: CDR1 MNHNS, CDR2 SASEGT. The CDR3 contains 17 residues. Trimming took 1 base from V and 2 from J; bases not matched to a gene: 8. Written as DNA, the CDR3 is TGTGCCAGCAGTGAAGGTTGGACAGGGTGGACCACAGATACGCAGTATTTT. This sequence encodes CASSEGWTGWTTDTQYF.

The sample holds a few counts of this clone. V gene TRBV10-3 combines with J gene TRBJ1-1, with 7 bases lining up with TRBD1. The junction had 13 bases not matched to a gene; V was cut back by 0 bases and J by 6 bases. Germline V gene lookup returns CDR1 ENHRY and CDR2 SYGVKD. The CDR3 has 17 amino acids. CDR3 amino acids: CAISESTRGYAEAEAFF. Here the CDR3 DNA reads TGTGCCATCAGTGAGTCTACCAGGGGGTACGCTGAGGCTGAAGCTTTCTTT.

CDR3 amino acids: CASSSRQGNRYEQYF. The CDR3 DNA sequence: TGTGCCAGCAGCTCCCGACAGGGAAATCGGTACGAGCAGTACTTC. V usage is TRBV5-5 and J usage is TRBJ2-7; 7 nucleotides agree with TRBD1. The CDR3 is 15 amino acids. After removal of 3 bases from V and 4 bases from J, the junction contained 10 bases not matched to a gene. Germline CDR1 SGHKS, CDR2 YYEKEE (reference sequence).

V usage is TRBV2 and J usage is TRBJ2-5, with 7 bases fitting TRBD1. There are 14 residues in the CDR3. Per germline, CDR1 SNHLY and CDR2 FYNNEI. With 4 bases clipped from V and 5 bases from J, the junction kept 7 bases outside the gene matches. The CDR3 protein is CASSVPRGRETQYF. The CDR3 DNA sequence: TGTGCCAGCAGTGTCCCGAGGGGGCGGGAGACCCAGTACTTC.

This sequence joins TRBV7-3 and TRBJ2-2; 13 bases agree with TRBD2. The CDR3 consists of 23 residues. The V gene's germline CDR1 is SGHTA and CDR2 FQGTGA. V shed 1 base and J 3 bases; nucleotides not matched to a gene: 20. CDR3 sequence: CASSLNPWALTSGRKWYTGELFF. The CDR3 coding sequence is TGTGCCAGCAGCTTAAACCCCTGGGCCCTGACTAGCGGGAGGAAGTGGTACACCGGGGAGCTGTTTTTT.

DNA of the CDR3: TGCGCCAGCAGCTTGTTCAGCGAAGGAAGGACTGAAGCTTTCTTT. It codes for CASSLFSEGRTEAFF. The chain has TRBV5-1 and TRBJ1-1; D not resolved. CDR1 SGHRS and CDR2 YFSETQ come from the germline V gene. The CDR3 consists of 15 residues. Trimming shortened V by 1 base and J by 5 bases, and 15 bases separated the two germline ends.

This clone was detected once. The rearrangement joins TRBV30 to TRBJ1-1; D remains ambiguous. CDR3 length: 11 residues. The germline gives CDR1 GTSNPN, CDR2 SVGIG (reference sequence). Trimming pared 1 base from V and 7 bases from J, leaving 7 bases between. CDR3 nucleotides: TGTGCCTGGAGTGGAGGATATGAAGCTTTCTTT. This translates into CAWSGGYEAFF.

This clone was seen a handful of times. The rearrangement uses TRBV4-2 and TRBJ2-2, with 13 bases fitting TRBD2. CDR3 size: 15 residues. In germline, CDR1 is LGHNA, CDR2 YNFKEQ. Trimming removed 2 bases from V and 6 bases from J; junction bases left unmatched: 0. The CDR3 is CASSQTSGGAGELFF. As DNA, the CDR3 is TGTGCCAGCAGCCAAACTAGCGGGGGGGCCGGGGAGCTGTTTTTT.

This chain connects TRBV9 to TRBJ1-6; possible D gene TRBD1, 6 bases. There are 16 residues in the CDR3. The germline gives CDR1 SGDLS, CDR2 YYNGEE. Deletions cut 0 bases from V and 7 bases from J, with 14 bases between. CDR3 sequence (DNA): TGTGCCAGCAGCGTAGACTACAGGGTAGGAAATTCACCCCTCCACTTT. Protein product: CASSVDYRVGNSPLHF.

The chain recombines TRBV27 with TRBJ2-2; D not certain. The CDR3 is 15 amino acids. The V end was cut by 5 bases, the J end by 7 bases, with 17 bases between. The germline CDR1 and CDR2 sequences are MNHEY and SMNVEV (reference sequence). The CDR3 region has the DNA TGTGCCAGCAGTCCTCCGACCGGGTGGGTCGGGGAGCTGTTTTTT. Protein product: CASSPPTGWVGELFF.

The chain carries TRBV13 and TRBJ2-5, with D tentatively TRBD2 (5 bases). CDR1 is PRHDT and CDR2 is FYEKMQ in the germline V gene (reference sequence). V was shortened by 4 bases and J by 4 bases, with 22 bases between the two germline ends. CDR3 length: 17 residues. The CDR3 bases are TGTGCCAGCAGCTCCCCCGTGGGCAGCCCCGAGGGAGAGACCCAGTACTTC. Protein product: CASSSPVGSPEGETQYF. Looking up the rest from reference TRBV13 and TRBJ2-5 gives the full variable domain: AAGVIQSPRHLIKEKRETATLKCYPIPRHDTVYWYQQGPGQDPQFLISFYEKMQSDKGSIPDRFSAQQFSDYHSELNMSSLELGDSALYFCASSSPVGSPEGETQYFGPGTRLLVL.

The gene calls are TRBV24-1 and TRBJ1-5; D is uncertain. The length of the CDR3 is 12 residues. Trimming took 10 bases from V and 4 from J, leaving 10 bases between them. Germline CDR1 KGHDR, CDR2 SFDVKD. Written as DNA, the CDR3 is TGTGCCACTTCTCTAGGAAATCAGCCCCAGCATTTT. It specifies CATSLGNQPQHF.

This clone was counted only a few times. This rearrangement joins TRBV6-5 to TRBJ1-1, with no clear D. Germline V gene sequence: CDR1 MNHEY, CDR2 SVGAGI. Deletions cut 8 bases from V and 11 bases from J, with 12 bases between. This CDR3 has 10 residues. The CDR3: CASRLWRAFF. In DNA form, the CDR3 reads TGTGCCAGCCGATTATGGAGGGCTTTCTTT.